This entry features one TCR beta chain sequence. Its antigen is undetermined. A much larger clone differs from this one at a single base, so this may be a read error. As the CDR3 is not closed by the conserved phenylalanine or tryptophan, this likely results from a read error. The data originate from a study of CD8+CD57+ T cells in acquired aplastic anemia. Turning to the study itself: Each DNA sample taken from sorted CD4+ and CD8+ cells came to 3 to 3.5 ug on average.

It was patients with CD8+CD57+ cell expansion by flow cytometry who were chosen for sequencing. Patients were therapy-naive when their blood was sampled. CDR1 and CDR2 from the germline V gene are SGHKS and YYEKEE (reference sequence). Trimming pared 5 bases from V and 0 bases from J, leaving 17 bases between. This CDR3 contains 16 residues. Study-wide points: The CD8+ Simpson's diversity of patients and controls was not significantly different. Common to patients and controls were twenty-nine CD8+ CDR3 sequences.

The use of genomic DNA as template underpinned the TCR beta VDJ and CDR3 profiling. A single record per CDR3 protein comes from TCRdb applying MiXCR to the reads. The data hold about 180,000 distinct CDR3 sequences, with around 50% observed a single time. This receptor was identified in a human donor with aplastic anemia. The chain combines TRBV5-5 with TRBJ1-1; no definite D call. Sample: sorted CD4+, CD8+, or CD8+CD57+ T cells (not recorded which) from PBMCs. CDR3 bases: TGTGCCAGCAGGTACCTCCCAGGATCGATGAACACTGAAGCTTTCTCT. This codes for CASRYLPGSMNTEAFS.